These 19 T cell receptor beta chains came from one sample sequenced in a study of blood T cell repertoires in COVID-19. The repertoire was sequenced with immunoSEQ multiplex PCR; TCRdb's copy has only in-frame clones and lacks some. The sample holds approximately 74,000 clones, roughly 80% seen once. Source material: peripheral blood. Receptor source: a man in his 60s with acute or convalescent COVID-19.

This rearrangement joins TRBV6-2 or TRBV6-3 to TRBJ1-2, with D possibly being TRBD1 (5 bases). Deletions cut 6 bases from V and 4 bases from J, with 12 bases between. Germline loops: CDR1 MNHEY, CDR2 SVGEGT. This CDR3 has 13 amino acids. In nucleotides, the CDR3 is TGTGCCAGCAGCCTGACAGAGACCTATGGCTACACCTTC. Protein sequence: CASSLTETYGYTF.

This clone came up a few times. V usage is TRBV27 and J usage is TRBJ2-7; 7 bases are shared with TRBD1. The V gene end was trimmed by 3 bases and the J gene end by 0 bases; junction bases not matched to a gene: 11. The germline V gene has CDR1 MNHEY and CDR2 SMNVEV (reference sequence). CDR3 size: 17 residues. CDR3 bases: TGTGCCAGCAGTTTTAGGGCCCGACAGGGATTCTCCTACGAGCAGTACTTC. Protein product: CASSFRARQGFSYEQYF.

The chain combines TRBV6-6 with TRBJ1-1, with 8 bases lining up with TRBD1. This CDR3 contains 13 residues. In germline, CDR1 is MNHNY, CDR2 SVGAGI (reference sequence). With 4 bases clipped from V and 3 bases from J, the junction kept 1 base outside the gene matches. In nucleotides, the CDR3 is TGTGCCAGCAGTTTGACAGGGGACACTGAAGCTTTCTTT. Translating gives CASSLTGDTEAFF.

The rearrangement joins TRBV10-3 to TRBJ1-5; possible D gene TRBD1, 6 bases. Germline V gives CDR1 ENHRY, CDR2 SYGVKD. CDR3 length: 16 residues. Trimming left V 8 bases short and J 3 bases short, with 20 bases between. CDR3 bases: TGTGCCATCCCGCCCGTGGACAGAGGGCCCAATCAGCCCCAGCATTTT. Translating it yields CAIPPVDRGPNQPQHF.

The V gene is TRBV9, the J gene TRBJ2-1; maybe TRBD1 (6 bases). This CDR3 is 12 amino acids long. Trimming left V 7 bases short and J 6 bases short, with 11 bases between. Germline loops: CDR1 SGDLS, CDR2 YYNGEE. Here the CDR3 DNA reads TGTGCCAGCGGTCCACAGGGCAATGAGCAGTTCTTC. Protein sequence: CASGPQGNEQFF.

The J gene is TRBJ1-2, the V gene TRBV6-5, with D possibly TRBD1 on 5 matching bases. The CDR3 extends over 14 amino acids. Germline V CDR1 and CDR2: MNHEY, SVGAGI. V gave up 10 bases and J gave up 8 bases, with 23 bases separating them. The CDR3 sequence: CATSEPGGDWGYTF. The DNA of the CDR3 is TGTGCCACCTCGGAACCCGGAGGGGATTGGGGCTACACCTTC.

This chain joins TRBV29-1 and TRBJ2-2; 9 positions agree with TRBD2. This CDR3 is built from 18 residues. V dropped 2 bases and J dropped 7; count of bases not matched to a gene: 17. From germline, CDR1 is SQVTM and CDR2 ANQGSEA. CDR3 nucleotide sequence: TGCAGCGTTGAAAACTCCGGCCGCGCGGGGGGGCCGATCGGGGAGCTGTTTTTT. It specifies CSVENSGRAGGPIGELFF.

The CDR3 spells CASSSEQGHNQPQHF. In DNA form, the CDR3 reads TGTGCCAGCAGCTCGGAACAGGGACACAATCAGCCCCAGCATTTT. The genes are TRBV5-6 and TRBJ1-5, with D possibly matching TRBD1 (6 bases). V shed 3 bases and J shed 3 bases, with 13 bases lying between them. The CDR3 runs to 15 residues. Germline V gene data show CDR1 as SGHDT and CDR2 as YYEEEE.

The chain carries TRBV6-4 and TRBJ1-3, with 8 positions matching TRBD1. Germline V gene data show CDR1 as MRHNA and CDR2 as SNTAGT. This CDR3 has 20 amino acids. J gave up 0 bases and V 3 bases, and 16 bases lay outside the gene matches. CDR3 DNA sequence: TGTGCCAGCAGTGATCCTTCGCCGGGACAGGTGGGGAGCTCTGGAAACACCATATATTTT. This codes for CASSDPSPGQVGSSGNTIYF.

The V gene is TRBV19, the J gene TRBJ1-3, with no clear D. Between the trimmed V and J ends, which lost 6 bases and 1 base, there was a span of 13 bases. The germline CDR1 and CDR2 sequences are LNHDA and SQIVND (reference sequence). This CDR3 comprises 15 residues. The CDR3 spells CASRPGVRSGNTIYF. The CDR3 nucleotides read TGTGCCAGTAGACCCGGGGTAAGGTCTGGAAACACCATATATTTT.

This clone occurred once. The chain joins TRBV4-1 to TRBJ1-5; D is unclear. The CDR3 loop spans 15 amino acids. Per the germline V gene, CDR1 is MGHRA and CDR2 is YSYEKL. V was clipped by 1 base and J by 0 bases, with 7 bases between them. The CDR3 region has the DNA TGCGCCAGCAGCCAAGCAGGATATAGCAATCAGCCCCAGCATTTT. Its protein is CASSQAGYSNQPQHF.

V and J are TRBV9 and TRBJ2-1, with TRBD1 matching over 8 bases. J was trimmed by 14 bases and V by 5 bases; bases with no gene match: 9. From germline, CDR1 is SGDLS and CDR2 YYNGEE. There are 12 residues in the CDR3. CDR3 sequence (DNA): TGTGCCAGCAGTGAGATCCCGGGACAGGAGTTCTTC. Translation gives CASSEIPGQEFF.

J is TRBJ2-2 and V is TRBV9, with no clear D. The germline gives CDR1 SGDLS, CDR2 YYNGEE. V lost 6 bases and J lost 1, with 19 bases in between. The CDR3 has 17 amino acids. The CDR3: CASTTNPLLRNTGELFF. The CDR3 nucleotides are TGTGCCAGCACCACGAATCCCCTACTTCGGAACACCGGGGAGCTGTTTTTT.

This clone was seen a handful of times. The chain combines TRBV30 with TRBJ1-5, with 7 bases aligning to TRBD1. The CDR3 sequence is 15 residues long. J lost 1 base, V lost 0 bases, and 3 bases had no gene match. The V gene's germline CDR1 is GTSNPN and CDR2 SVGIG (reference sequence). The CDR3 is CAWSVRGLSNQPQHF. DNA for the CDR3: TGTGCCTGGAGTGTAAGGGGGCTAAGCAATCAGCCCCAGCATTTT. Full variable domain (missing parts from reference TRBV30 and TRBJ1-5): SQTIHQWPATLVQPVGSPLSLECTVEGTSNPNLYWYRQAAGRGLQLLFYSVGIGQISSEVPQNLSASRPQDRQFILSSKKLLLSDSGFYLCAWSVRGLSNQPQHFGDGTRLSIL.

V is TRBV6-2 or TRBV6-3 and J is TRBJ2-3, with D perhaps matching TRBD1 (5 bases). The germline CDR1 and CDR2 sequences are MNHEY and SVGEGT. V was shortened by 0 bases and J by 2 bases, with 9 bases between the two germline ends. This CDR3 is built from 15 residues. CDR3 protein: CASSYSKTDTDTQYF. The DNA for the CDR3 is TGTGCCAGCAGTTACTCGAAGACAGACACAGATACGCAGTATTTT.

V and J are TRBV5-1 and TRBJ1-3, with TRBD1 identical over 7 bases. Germline lookup yields CDR1 SGHRS and CDR2 YFSETQ. This CDR3 spans 16 amino acids. J lost 0 bases, V lost 3 bases, and 6 bases had no gene match. CDR3 DNA sequence: TGCGCCAGCAGCTACGACAGGGCCAGCTCTGGAAACACCATATATTTT. It yields the protein CASSYDRASSGNTIYF.

This clone showed up just a few times. The genes are TRBV5-6 and TRBJ1-5, with 9 positions matching TRBD1. J gave up 6 bases and V 4 bases, and 8 bases lay outside the gene matches. Looked up from germline, CDR1 is SGHDT and CDR2 is YYEEEE. The CDR3 consists of 15 residues. The CDR3 coding sequence is TGTGCCAGCAGCCTCCGGGACAGGGTTTCTCAGCCCCAGCATTTT. Its protein product is CASSLRDRVSQPQHF. The whole variable domain, filled in from reference TRBV5-6 and TRBJ1-5, reads DAGVTQSPTHLIKTRGQQVTLRCSPKSGHDTVSWYQQALGQGPQFIFQYYEEEERQRGNFPDRFSGHQFPNYSSELNVNALLLGDSALYLCASSLRDRVSQPQHFGDGTRLSIL.

About this clone: Relative to the germline gene, one junction end is altered; a read error may explain this. The chain employs TRBV7-2 and TRBJ2-5, with TRBD2 identical over 10 bases. The germline gives CDR1 SGHTA, CDR2 FQGNSA. CDR3 length: 16 amino acids. This CDR3 reads CASRLGLAAGEETQYF. CDR3 nucleotides: TGTGCCAGCAGGTTAGGACTAGCGGCGGGGGAAGAGACCCAGTACTTC.

This clone has only a few counts. The chain employs TRBV5-4 and TRBJ1-2; no clear D gene. CDR1 is SGHNT and CDR2 is YYREEE in the germline V gene (reference sequence). The V and J ends lost 3 bases and 6 bases respectively, with 9 bases between them. The CDR3 is 12 residues long. The DNA for the CDR3 is TGTGCCAGCAGCTCAGGCTACGATGGCTACACCTTC. Encoded protein: CASSSGYDGYTF.